This TCR beta chain was obtained from a study of a mutant IDH1 vaccine in newly diagnosed glioma. The wider study: The treated group averaged approximately 42 years old and was roughly 60% male, approximately 38% female.

The CDR3 is 16 amino acids. CDR1 is LGHNT, CDR2 FRNRAP, per germline. The V segment lost 7 bases and the J segment 3 bases; nucleotides outside the gene matches: 12. The time point here: week 47, end of study. Vaccination used 300 ug of mutant IDH1 20-mer peptide per dose, with topical imiquimod. Remarks on this clone: Its target is not known.

Study-wide results and caveats: Changes in top peripheral clonotypes did not appear linked to pseudoprogression.

Assay used: immunoSEQ multiplex PCR; TCRdb lists only in-frame clones, some missing. Altogether 50,000 to 65,000 clones are present, around 60% being singletons, with the ten largest covering about 5%. V and J are TRBV12-5 and TRBJ2-3; 8 bases map to TRBD1. The sequence was obtained from a man aged 35-49 years with glioma. Some clones in this sample may be carry-over from other donors' samples. The input for sequencing was peripheral blood mononuclear cells (PBMCs), taken from a glioma patient whose treatment included an IDH1 peptide vaccine. DNA of the CDR3: TGTGCTAGTGCCCCAGGGCAGGGGGCGCATACAGATACGCAGTATTTT. Translation gives CASAPGQGAHTDTQYF.